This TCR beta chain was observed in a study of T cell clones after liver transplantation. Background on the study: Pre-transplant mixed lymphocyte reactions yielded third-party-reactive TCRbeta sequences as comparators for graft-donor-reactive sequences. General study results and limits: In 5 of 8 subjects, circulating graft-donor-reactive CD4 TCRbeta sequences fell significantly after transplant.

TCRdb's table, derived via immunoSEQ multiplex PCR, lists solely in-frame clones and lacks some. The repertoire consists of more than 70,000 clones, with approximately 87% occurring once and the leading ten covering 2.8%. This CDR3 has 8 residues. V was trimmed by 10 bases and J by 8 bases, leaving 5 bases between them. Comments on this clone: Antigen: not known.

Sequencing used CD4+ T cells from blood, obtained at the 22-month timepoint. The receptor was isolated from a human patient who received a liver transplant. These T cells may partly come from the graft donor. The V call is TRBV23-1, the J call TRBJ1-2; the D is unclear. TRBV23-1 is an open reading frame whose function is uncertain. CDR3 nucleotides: TGCGCCAACGGCGGCTACACCTTC. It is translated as CANGGYTF.